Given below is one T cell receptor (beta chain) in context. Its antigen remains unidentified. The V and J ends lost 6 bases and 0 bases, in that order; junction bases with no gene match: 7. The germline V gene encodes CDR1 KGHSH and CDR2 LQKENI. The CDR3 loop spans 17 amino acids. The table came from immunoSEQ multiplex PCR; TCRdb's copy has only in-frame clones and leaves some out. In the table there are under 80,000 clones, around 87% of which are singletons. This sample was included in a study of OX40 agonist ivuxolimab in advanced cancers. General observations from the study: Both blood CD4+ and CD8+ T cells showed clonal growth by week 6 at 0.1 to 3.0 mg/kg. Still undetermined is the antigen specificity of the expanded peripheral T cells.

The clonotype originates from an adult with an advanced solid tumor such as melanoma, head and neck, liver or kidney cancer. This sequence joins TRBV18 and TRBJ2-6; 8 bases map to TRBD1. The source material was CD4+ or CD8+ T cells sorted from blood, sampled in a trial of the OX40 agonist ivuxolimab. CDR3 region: CASSQTGASSGANVLTF. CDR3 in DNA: TGTGCCAGCTCGCAGACAGGGGCCTCCTCTGGGGCCAACGTCCTGACTTTC.